Detailed here is one T cell receptor beta chain. Compared with the rest of its sample, this clonotype is medium-sized (0.01 to 0.1%). Its cognate antigen has yet to be identified. This could be a read error, since a much larger clone is one nucleotide away. Four subsets defined by PD-1 and/or TIGIT were sorted from live CD3+CD8+TCRalphabeta+ cells on a BD FACSAria II cell sorter. To characterize relevance to anti-PD-1 therapy response, circulating CD8 T cells were sorted into four subsets based on PD-1 and TIGIT expression. Both TCR alpha and TCR beta chains were sequenced from each sorted CD8 T-cell subset. Peripheral blood was collected at three points: before the first anti-PD-1 injection, after two injections and after four injections. PBMCs were isolated immediately by Ficoll gradient centrifugation. Until use, PBMCs were kept cryopreserved in liquid nitrogen in RPMI containing about 18% FCS and roughly 10% DMSO. After thawing, PBMCs were stained with a viability dye and with antibodies against CD3, CD8alpha, TCRalphabeta, PD-1 and TIGIT. Total RNA was extracted with the RNeasy Kit, and every sample reached a RIN above 7.

From the cysteine up to the phenylalanine, the CDR3 has a length of 13 residues. The DNA shown is the 39-base CDR3, in frame from base 1. According to the germline V gene, CDR1 reads KGHSH and CDR2 reads LQKENI. Sequencing was carried out with a NextSeq 500. The QIAseq Immune Repertoire RNA Library Kit, Human TCR Panel was used to prepare TCR libraries from approximately 15 ng of total RNA. TCR libraries were sequenced on an Illumina NextSeq with a Mid Output V2 kit, using asymmetric 261x41 paired-end reads. Each TCR library was diluted to roughly 4 nM, pooled, denatured and loaded at approximately 0.96 pM. The authors' analysis ran thus. TCR FASTQ files were processed in the QIAGEN GeneGlobe Data Analysis Center, and downstream analysis was performed in R 3.5.2. Clonality was computed as one minus Shannon entropy normalized by the log of the number of unique productive sequences. Within each subset, Fisher exact tests at 5% FDR identified TRA or TRB clonotypes differing in abundance between baseline and M1. Differentially abundant clonotypes were grouped as emerging, expanding, contracting or non-expanding/contracting. Repertoire overlap between patients was measured with Morisita's overlap index. The public reads were reprocessed in TCRdb via fastp at Q25 and MiXCR, keeping in-frame beta chains. Rows with a matching CDR3 protein are joined into one entry that keeps the most common DNA and genes. TCRdb assigned the V and J calls; the authors' analysis was not used. This sample is represented by just over 650 distinct CDR3 sequences; about 7.6% of them were singletons. The ten largest clones capture approximately 18% of the sample.

The data derive from a study of circulating CD8 cells and anti-PD-1 response in melanoma (dated by TCRdb to about 2020). At the level of the whole study: Nivolumab was given to patients intravenously at 3 mg/kg every 2 weeks. The TCR repertoire analysis included 11 melanoma patients, of whom 7 were non-responders and 4 were responders. Of the 13 patients in the melanoma cohort, anti-PD-1 was received as first-line therapy by seven patients, and prior targeted therapy or immunotherapy had been received by six patients. On on-treatment samples, PD-1 was detected using a biotinylated anti-human IgG4 antibody. Patients with complete or partial responses were counted as responders, while patients with stable or progressive disease (RECIST v1.1) were counted as non-responders. The investigation overall reported the following: Diversity was greatest in the DNEG repertoire, PD-1 and DPOS had similar and higher clonality, and TIGIT repertoires had the lowest diversity. Since no tumor material could be accessed, the researchers instead assessed tumor reactivity using peptide assays on expanded sorted subsets. The cohort mixed treatment-naive and previously treated patients, which the authors noted could influence results. Only baseline and M1 samples, drawn from a small cohort with few responders, went into the published TCR repertoire comparisons. Repertoires were mostly private between subsets, with fewer than 7% of TRB clonotypes shared at M1, and the greatest sharing occurred between DPOS and TIGIT. Experiments were generally performed without replicates because of limited material.

The chain links TRBV18 with TRBJ2-7; the D gene is perhaps TRBD2, from 5 matching bases. The sample was CD8+ T cells from PBMCs, taken at baseline or after one month of anti-PD-1 therapy (not recorded which). The TCR originated in a human donor with melanoma. The nucleotides read TGTGCCAGCTCACGGGCGGACTCCTACGGGCAGTACTTC. It translates to CASSRADSYGQYF.